Presented here are 8 T cell receptor beta chains from one specimen sequenced in a study of type 1 regulatory T cells. Whole-study results and caveats: Type 1 regulatory T cells had a more restricted TCR repertoire than non-type 1 regulatory T cells.

MiXCR was run by TCRdb on the reads, yielding one entry per CDR3 protein. This table has about 71,000 distinct CDR3 sequences, less than 25% appearing once. These receptors lack a known antigen. Source material: cultured type 1 regulatory T (Tr1) cells, either the whole culture or a sorted fraction (not recorded which). The receptor source for this set is a human donor in good health.

In this sample, this clonotype turned up a few times. The genes are TRBV28 and TRBJ2-7, with D possibly TRBD1 on 7 matching bases. Germline assignment: CDR1 MDHEN and CDR2 SYDVKM. The germline V and J ends were trimmed by 10 bases and 7 bases, with 14 bases remaining between them. The CDR3 loop spans 11 amino acids. CDR3 DNA sequence: TGTGCCATAGGCAGGGGGAGGGAGCAGTACTTC. The encoded protein is CAIGRGREQYF.

The rearrangement links TRBV24-1 to TRBJ2-1; D may correspond to TRBD1 or TRBD2 (5 bases each). V gave up 3 bases and J gave up 9 bases, with 11 bases separating them. Per the germline V gene, CDR1 is KGHDR and CDR2 is SFDVKD. CDR3 size: 13 residues. The CDR3 DNA sequence: TGTGCCACCAGTGATGAGGGGCGGGTTGAGCAGTTCTTC. This translates into CATSDEGRVEQFF.

This clonotype has just a few counts. The chain carries TRBV16 and TRBJ1-1, with D perhaps TRBD1 (5 bases). Per the germline V gene, CDR1 is KGHSY and CDR2 is FQNENV. V dropped 8 bases and J dropped 1 base, with 17 bases sitting between them. The CDR3 totals 15 residues. The CDR3 here is CASSFRSDTNTEAFF. The CDR3 nucleotides read TGTGCCAGCTCATTTAGATCGGACACGAACACTGAAGCTTTCTTT.

The chain is built from TRBV29-1 and TRBJ2-3; 12 nucleotides line up with TRBD1. The CDR3 is 17 residues long. With V trimmed by 6 bases and J by 3 bases, 13 bases remained unmatched. Germline-derived CDR1 and CDR2 are SQVTM and ANQGSEA. The CDR3 is CSVLPGQGASETDTQYF. As DNA, the CDR3 is TGCAGCGTCCTGCCGGGACAGGGGGCAAGTGAGACAGATACGCAGTATTTT.

There are a few counts of this clonotype. The rearrangement links TRBV20-1 to TRBJ2-1, with TRBD2 matching 9 bases. The V and J ends lost 2 bases and 2 bases, in that order; junction bases with no gene match: 1. Germline CDR1 and CDR2: DFQATT and SNEGSKA (reference sequence). The CDR3 loop spans 14 amino acids. The CDR3 DNA reads TGCAGTGCTAGACTAGCGGGACCCTACAATGAGCAGTTCTTC. This encodes CSARLAGPYNEQFF.

This clonotype occurred a few times. The CDR3 region has the DNA TGTGCCAGCAGTATGGGCAGGGGACTTTCCTCCTACGAGCAGTACTTC. Protein: CASSMGRGLSSYEQYF. The V call is TRBV6-5, the J call TRBJ2-7; the D gene could be TRBD1 or TRBD2 (6 bases each). V lost 5 bases and J lost 0, with 17 bases in between. Looked up from germline, CDR1 is MNHEY and CDR2 is SVGAGI. The CDR3 runs to 16 residues.

This clonotype was detected a few times. This chain uses TRBV15 with TRBJ1-1; no definite D call. Trimming shortened V by 0 bases and J by 8 bases, and 10 bases separated the two germline ends. CDR3 size: 13 residues. Germline V CDR1 and CDR2: LNHNV, YYDKDF (reference sequence). Here the CDR3 DNA reads TGTGCCACCAGCAGAGAGGGTTGGACCGAAGCTTTCTTT. As protein: CATSREGWTEAFF.

This clonotype was counted a few times. The chain links TRBV7-9 to TRBJ2-7; D call uncertain. Trimming removed 7 bases from V and 2 bases from J, with 12 bases in between. The CDR3 contains 13 residues. Germline loops: CDR1 SEHNR, CDR2 FQNEAQ (reference sequence). Here the CDR3 reads CASTFDTAYEQYF. The CDR3, as DNA: TGTGCCAGCACCTTCGACACCGCCTACGAGCAGTACTTC.